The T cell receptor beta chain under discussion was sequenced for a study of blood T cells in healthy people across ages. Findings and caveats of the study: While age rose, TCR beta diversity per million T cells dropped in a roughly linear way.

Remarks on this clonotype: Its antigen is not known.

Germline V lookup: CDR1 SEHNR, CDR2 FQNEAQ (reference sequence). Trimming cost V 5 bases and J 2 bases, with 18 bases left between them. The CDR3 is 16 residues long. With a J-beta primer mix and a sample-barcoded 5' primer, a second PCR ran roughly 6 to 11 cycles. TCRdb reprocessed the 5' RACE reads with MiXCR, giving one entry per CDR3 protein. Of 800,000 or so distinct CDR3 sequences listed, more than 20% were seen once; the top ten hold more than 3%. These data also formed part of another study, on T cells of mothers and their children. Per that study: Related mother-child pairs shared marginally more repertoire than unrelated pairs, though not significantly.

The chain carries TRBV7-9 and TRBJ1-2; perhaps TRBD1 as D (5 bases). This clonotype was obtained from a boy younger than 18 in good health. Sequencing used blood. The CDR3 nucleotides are TGTGCCAGCAGCCCCCAAGGGGAGAACAGGAACTATGGCTACACCTTC. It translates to CASSPQGENRNYGYTF.